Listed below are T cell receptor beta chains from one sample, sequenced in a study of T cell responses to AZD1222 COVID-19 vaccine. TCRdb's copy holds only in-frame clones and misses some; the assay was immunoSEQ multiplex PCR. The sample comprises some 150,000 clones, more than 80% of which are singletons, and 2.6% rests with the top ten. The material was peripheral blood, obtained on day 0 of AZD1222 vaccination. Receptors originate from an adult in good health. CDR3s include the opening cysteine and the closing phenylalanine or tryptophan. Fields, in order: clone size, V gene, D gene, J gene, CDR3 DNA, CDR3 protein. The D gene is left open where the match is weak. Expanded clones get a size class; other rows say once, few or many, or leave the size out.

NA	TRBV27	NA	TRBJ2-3	TGTGCCAGCAGTTATAACAGGGAAGGCACAGATACGCAGTATTTT	CASSYNREGTDTQYF
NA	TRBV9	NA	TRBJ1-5	TGTGCCAGCAGTTCAGGGGATCAGCCCCAGCATTTT	CASSSGDQPQHF
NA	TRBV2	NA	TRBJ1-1	TGTGCCAGCTGGTCAGACACTGAAGCTTTCTTT	CASWSDTEAFF
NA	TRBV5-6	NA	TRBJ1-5	TGTGCCAGCAGCTTGAGGGGGAATCAGCCCCAGCATTTT	CASSLRGNQPQHF
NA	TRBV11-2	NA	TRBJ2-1	TGTGCCAGCAGCTTAGATTTAGTGGGCAGCCGTTTCTACAATGAGCAGTTCTTC	CASSLDLVGSRFYNEQFF
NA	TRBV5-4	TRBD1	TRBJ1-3	TGTGCCAGCAGCTTGGCACAGGGGCAGAACACCATATATTTT	CASSLAQGQNTIYF
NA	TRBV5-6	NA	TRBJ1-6	TGTGCCAGCAGCTTGGATCGTGATTCACCCCTCCACTTT	CASSLDRDSPLHF
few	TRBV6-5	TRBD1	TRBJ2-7	TGTGCCAGCAGGAACGGACAGGGGGAGGTCTACGAGCAGTACTTC	CASRNGQGEVYEQYF
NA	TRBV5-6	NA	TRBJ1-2	TGTGCCAGCAGCCCCGTCGGCGGTAGGTATGGCTACACCTTC	CASSPVGGRYGYTF
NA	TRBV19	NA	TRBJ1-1	TGTGCCAGTAGTATTCACGCGGGGGCGGGAGCTTTCTTT	CASSIHAGAGAFF
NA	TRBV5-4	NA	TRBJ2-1	TGTGCCAGCAGCTTGGATGCGACAGCCAAACTCTTC	CASSLDATAKLF
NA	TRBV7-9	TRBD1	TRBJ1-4	TGTGCCAGCAGCCTCGGGACAGGGAGTAATGAAAAACTGTTTTTT	CASSLGTGSNEKLFF
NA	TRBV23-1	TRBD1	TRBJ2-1	TGCGCCAGCAGTCTACAGGGGGCACTTGAATACAATGAGCAGTTCTTC	CASSLQGALEYNEQFF
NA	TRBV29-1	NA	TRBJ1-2	TGCAGCGTTGTTCACAGTAACTATGGCTACACCTTC	CSVVHSNYGYTF
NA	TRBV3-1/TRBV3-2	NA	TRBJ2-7	TGTGCCAGCAGCCAAGAAAACAGCTACGAGCAGTACTTC	CASSQENSYEQYF
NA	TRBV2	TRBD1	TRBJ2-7	TGTGCCAGCAGTGGGCCGGGACAGGAGTCCTACGAGCAGTACTTC	CASSGPGQESYEQYF
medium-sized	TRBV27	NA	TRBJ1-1	TGTGCCAGCAGTCCCCAAAGGGGGATGAACACTGAAGCTTTCTTT	CASSPQRGMNTEAFF
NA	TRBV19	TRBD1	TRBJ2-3	TGTGCCAGTAGTATTTCCAGGGGGCAAGATACGCAGTATTTT	CASSISRGQDTQYF
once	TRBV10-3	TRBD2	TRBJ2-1	TGTGCCATCAGTGAGTCATTGAGGTCTAGCGGGAGGAATGAGCAGTTCTTC	CAISESLRSSGRNEQFF
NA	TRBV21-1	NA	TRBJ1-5	TGTGCCAGCAGCAAAGCATTATTAGGGGCCGGGAATCAGCCCCAGCATTTT	CASSKALLGAGNQPQHF
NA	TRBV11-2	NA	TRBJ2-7	TGTGCCAGCAGCTTAAGTCTCTCAGAGTCCTACGAGCAGTACTTC	CASSLSLSESYEQYF
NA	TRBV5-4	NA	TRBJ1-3	TGTGCCGGCTTCGACAGCCGCTCTGGAAACACCATATATTTT	CAGFDSRSGNTIYF
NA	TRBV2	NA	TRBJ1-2	TGTGCCAGCAGTGAAGAAACTAACTATGGCTACACCTTC	CASSEETNYGYTF
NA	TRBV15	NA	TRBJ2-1	TGTGCCACCAGCAGAGGGTTTGTAAACAATGAGCAGTTCTTC	CATSRGFVNNEQFF
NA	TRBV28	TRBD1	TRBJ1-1	TGTGCCAGCAGTCCCCTCGGGACAGGAATGAACACTGAAGCTTTCTTT	CASSPLGTGMNTEAFF
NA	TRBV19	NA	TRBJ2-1	TGTGCCAGTAGTAGGACATTTAACTACCCATACAATGAGCAGTTCTTC	CASSRTFNYPYNEQFF
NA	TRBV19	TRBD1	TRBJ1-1	TGTGCCAGTAGTATGATTACAGGGGGTGGGACTGAAGCTTTCTTT	CASSMITGGGTEAFF
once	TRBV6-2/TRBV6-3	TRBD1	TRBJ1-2	TGTGCCAGCAGTTTGGACAGGGTAGGAAACTATGGCTACACCTTC	CASSLDRVGNYGYTF
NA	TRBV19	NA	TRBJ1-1	TGTGCCAGTAGTGTGGGGTACACTGAAGCTTTCTTT	CASSVGYTEAFF
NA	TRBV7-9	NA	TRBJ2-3	TGTGCCAGCAGCCCTCTTGGGGGGCCAGATACGCAGTATTTT	CASSPLGGPDTQYF
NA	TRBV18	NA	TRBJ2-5	TGTGCCAGCTCACCAGGGACCGGTGAGACCCAGTACTTC	CASSPGTGETQYF
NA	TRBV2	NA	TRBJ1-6	TGTGCCAGCAGTAAAAGACGGGATAATTCACCCCTCCACTTT	CASSKRRDNSPLHF
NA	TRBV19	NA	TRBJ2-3	TGTGCCAGTAGTTCAGCGGAAGATACGCAGTATTTT	CASSSAEDTQYF